These T cell receptor beta chains were read from a single sample in a study of breast tumors, draining lymph nodes, adjacent tissues. TCRdb fed the multiplex PCR reads into MiXCR, producing one record per CDR3 protein. The table records tens of thousands of distinct CDR3 sequences, roughly 23% of them present only once. Sequencing was carried out using breast tumor tissue. Receptors were obtained from a female donor with breast cancer. Some clones in this sample may be carry-over from other donors' samples. Both conserved end residues are part of each CDR3. Each record gives: J gene, D gene, V gene, clone size, CDR3 protein, CDR3 DNA. The D gene is left open where the match is weak. Clone sizes are given selectively: once, few, many, or a class where the clone is expanded.

>TRBJ1-4|NA|TRBV5-1|many
CASSLGPDEKLFF
TGCGCCAGCAGCTTGGGGCCGGATGAAAAACTGTTTTTT
>TRBJ1-1|NA|TRBV20-1|NA
CSAELTENTEAFF
TGCAGTGCCGAATTGACAGAGAACACTGAAGCTTTCTTT
>TRBJ2-2|NA|TRBV30|NA
CAWSVRFTGLLSGELFF
TGTGCCTGGAGTGTAAGATTTACAGGGCTCTTGTCCGGGGAGCTGTTTTTT
>TRBJ2-5|NA|TRBV11-2|NA
CASSVYGRGGQEAQYF
TGTGCCAGCAGCGTTTACGGCCGGGGCGGCCAAGAGGCCCAGTACTTC
>TRBJ2-1|NA|TRBV20-1|many
CSARDRGGSGDEQFF
TGCAGTGCTAGAGATCGCGGAGGGTCCGGGGATGAGCAGTTCTTC
>TRBJ2-2|NA|TRBV3-1|many
CASSATRGFSNTGELFF
TGTGCCAGCAGCGCCACTAGGGGCTTTTCGAACACCGGGGAGCTGTTTTTT
>TRBJ2-3|NA|TRBV11-1|NA
CASSQGSGRGPDTQYF
TGTGCCAGCAGCCAAGGATCCGGTAGAGGGCCAGATACGCAGTATTTT
>TRBJ2-2|NA|TRBV6-6|many
CASRNLGGLDTGELFF
TGTGCCAGCAGAAACCTTGGTGGGCTCGACACCGGGGAGCTGTTTTTT
>TRBJ2-1|TRBD2|TRBV7-9|many
CASSLGTNYNEQFF
TGTGCCAGCAGCTTGGGGACTAATTACAATGAGCAGTTCTTC
>TRBJ2-7|TRBD1|TRBV6-5|few
CASMSGQGSGYEQYF
TGTGCCAGCATGTCGGGACAGGGGAGTGGGTACGAGCAGTACTTC
>TRBJ1-6|NA|TRBV6-5|medium-sized
CASSYGVRANSPLHF
TGTGCCAGCAGTTACGGCGTCAGGGCCAATTCACCCCTCCACTTT
>TRBJ2-2|NA|TRBV10-3|many
CAISGDRTGELFF
TGTGCCATCAGTGGAGACAGGACCGGGGAGCTGTTTTTT
>TRBJ2-7|TRBD1|TRBV5-5|many
CASSARQGSTYEQYF
TGTGCCAGCAGCGCCAGACAGGGGTCCACCTACGAGCAGTACTTC
>TRBJ2-1|NA|TRBV3-1|medium-sized
CASSQEILNEQFF
TGTGCCAGCAGCCAAGAGATTCTCAATGAGCAGTTCTTC
>TRBJ2-1|NA|TRBV12-3/TRBV12-4|many
CASSLNRNNEQFF
TGTGCCAGCAGTCTCAACAGGAACAATGAGCAGTTCTTC
>TRBJ1-6|NA|TRBV4-2|many
CASSQDLPGSSGSSPLHF
TGTGCCAGCAGCCAAGATCTTCCGGGATCTTCAGGGAGTTCACCCCTCCACTTT
>TRBJ1-3|NA|TRBV27|many
CASSAGRNSGNTIYF
TGTGCCAGCAGTGCCGGACGAAACTCTGGAAACACCATATATTTT
>TRBJ1-2|NA|TRBV18|many
CASSPGTVPYGYTF
TGTGCCAGCTCACCAGGGACGGTTCCTTATGGCTACACCTTC
>TRBJ1-4|TRBD1|TRBV4-1|many
CASSQGQGTASLFF
TGCGCCAGCAGCCAAGGACAGGGAACGGCTTCGCTGTTTTTT
>TRBJ2-1|NA|TRBV20-1|many
CSARDYGGRRSSYNEQFF
TGCAGTGCTAGAGATTATGGGGGGAGACGGAGCTCCTACAATGAGCAGTTCTTC
>TRBJ2-7|TRBD2|TRBV6-1|many
CASAGLAGSYEQYF
TGTGCCAGCGCCGGACTAGCGGGATCCTACGAGCAGTACTTC
>TRBJ2-5|NA|TRBV20-1|many
CSAKGGRGSRQETQYF
TGCAGTGCTAAGGGGGGGCGGGGGAGTCGCCAAGAGACCCAGTACTTC